A selection of T cell receptor beta chains follows, all from one sample in a study of T cell responses to AZD1222 COVID-19 vaccine. The repertoire was sequenced with immunoSEQ multiplex PCR; TCRdb's copy has only in-frame clones and lacks some. The sample contains over 150,000 clones, less than 95% of which appear only once. The material sequenced was peripheral blood, taken on day 0 of AZD1222 vaccination. All receptors come from an adult in good health. Each CDR3 is given with its conserved first and last residue. D genes are given only for firm matches. Size values are once, few and many counts, or a class for expanded clones, and some rows have none.

>.|TRBV7-9|.|14|TRBJ2-7
TGTGCCAGCAGCCCACAGGGTCTATGGGACGAGCAGTACTTC
CASSPQGLWDEQYF
>.|TRBV5-6|once|16|TRBJ1-6
TGTGCCAGCAGCTGGGGGGGTACCCTTTGGGATTCACCCCTCCACTTT
CASSWGGTLWDSPLHF
>.|TRBV6-2/TRBV6-3|.|13|TRBJ2-3
TGTGCCAGCAGTTTCCGGGAGACAGATACGCAGTATTTT
CASSFRETDTQYF
>TRBD1|TRBV4-3|.|21|TRBJ2-6
TGCGCCAGCAGCCAAGATATTATTCGGACAGGGTTTTACTTTGGGGCCAACGTCCTGACTTTC
CASSQDIIRTGFYFGANVLTF
>.|TRBV7-2|.|15|TRBJ1-5
TGTGCCAGCAGCTTTTCAGGGTTGTGGGACCAGCCCCAGCATTTT
CASSFSGLWDQPQHF
>TRBD1|TRBV19|.|13|TRBJ1-1
TGTGCCAGTAGTAACCAGGGGGTCACTGAAGCTTTCTTT
CASSNQGVTEAFF
>TRBD1|TRBV19|.|15|TRBJ2-7
TGTGCCAGTAGTTTCAAGGGACAGGGGCTGACCGAGCAGTACTTC
CASSFKGQGLTEQYF
>TRBD1|TRBV10-2|.|14|TRBJ1-1
TGCGCCAGCAGTGAAGGTATGACGACAGGGGAAGCTTTCTTT
CASSEGMTTGEAFF
>.|TRBV11-2|.|13|TRBJ1-2
TGTGCCAGCAGCTCCCAAGGCATAAATGGCTACACCTTC
CASSSQGINGYTF
>.|TRBV4-1|.|16|TRBJ1-2
TGCGCCAGCAGCCAAGGTAAAACGGCCACTAACTATGGCTACACCTTC
CASSQGKTATNYGYTF
>.|TRBV6-2/TRBV6-3|.|14|TRBJ1-6
TGTGCCAGCAGTTGGACGGAGATTAATTCACCCCTCCACTTT
CASSWTEINSPLHF
>.|TRBV28|.|14|TRBJ1-3
TGTGCCAGCAGTTTACACCACCCTGGAAACACCATATATTTT
CASSLHHPGNTIYF
>TRBD2|TRBV10-3|.|14|TRBJ2-3
TGTGCCATCAGTGAGTCGGGGGGGAGTGATACGCAGTATTTT
CAISESGGSDTQYF
>.|TRBV3-1/TRBV3-2|once|16|TRBJ2-5
TGTGCCAGCAGCCGACGGGGGTCGGTTCGTGGGGAGACCCAGTACTTC
CASSRRGSVRGETQYF
>.|TRBV5-6|.|16|TRBJ1-4
TGTGCCAGCAGCTCCCCTAGCGCGAGGGGAGGGGAAAAACTGTTTTTT
CASSSPSARGGEKLFF
>TRBD1|TRBV7-2|.|14|TRBJ1-4
TGTGCCAGCAGCCCAGGGACAGGGGTTGAAAAACTGTTTTTT
CASSPGTGVEKLFF
>TRBD1|TRBV7-9|.|14|TRBJ2-7
TGTGCCAGCAGCCCAACATTACAGACAGGGGAGCAGTACTTC
CASSPTLQTGEQYF
>TRBD1|TRBV28|.|13|TRBJ1-2
TGTGCCACCCCCGGGACAGGGAACTATGGCTACACCTTC
CATPGTGNYGYTF
>TRBD1|TRBV4-1|.|15|TRBJ1-4
TGCGCCAGCAGCCAAGGGGGACAGGGAGATGAAAAACTGTTTTTT
CASSQGGQGDEKLFF
>TRBD1|TRBV11-2|.|14|TRBJ1-4
TGTGCCAGCAGCAGAGGACAGGCGCCCGAAAAACTGTTTTTT
CASSRGQAPEKLFF
>TRBD2|TRBV9|.|16|TRBJ2-1
TGTGCCAGCAGAGACGTAGTACTAGCGGGTGACAATGAGCAGTTCTTC
CASRDVVLAGDNEQFF
>.|TRBV9|.|12|TRBJ2-7
TGTGCCAGCAGCTCTCAAAGCTACGAGCAGTACTTC
CASSSQSYEQYF
>.|TRBV7-3|.|14|TRBJ2-2
TGTGCCAGCAGCTTAAGTGAGAACACCGGGGAGCTGTTTTTT
CASSLSENTGELFF
>TRBD1|TRBV7-2|.|15|TRBJ2-7
TGTGCCAGCAGCCCAGAGGGACAGGTTCGCTACGAGCAGTACTTC
CASSPEGQVRYEQYF
>.|TRBV6-5|.|15|TRBJ2-6
TGTGCCAGCAGTAACCGGCCCTCTGGGGCCAACGTCCTGACTTTC
CASSNRPSGANVLTF
>.|TRBV7-9|.|13|TRBJ1-3
TGTGCCAGCAGCCAGGGATCTGGAAACACCATATATTTT
CASSQGSGNTIYF
>TRBD1|TRBV11-2|.|14|TRBJ2-7
TGTGCCAGCAGCGTCCAGGGGGCGAGGGACGAGCAGTACTTC
CASSVQGARDEQYF
>TRBD1|TRBV7-9|.|12|TRBJ1-2
TGTGCCAGCAGCGGACAGGGTGAAGGCTACACCTTC
CASSGQGEGYTF
>.|TRBV7-8|.|13|TRBJ1-2
TGTGCCAGCAGCCCCCGACGGGGCGATGGCTACACCTTC
CASSPRRGDGYTF
>TRBD1|TRBV15|.|15|TRBJ1-6
TGTGCCACCAGCAGAGAAGGGGGCAATAATTCACCCCTCCACTTT
CATSREGGNNSPLHF
>.|TRBV18|.|15|TRBJ1-2
TGTGCCAGCTCACCCCAAGAAGACAGTAACTATGGCTACACCTTC
CASSPQEDSNYGYTF
>.|TRBV7-3|.|13|TRBJ1-1
TGTGCCAGCAGCCCGTTCCAGAACACTGAAGCTTTCTTT
CASSPFQNTEAFF
>.|TRBV6-2/TRBV6-3|.|13|TRBJ1-2
TGTGCCAGCAGTTACCCGGAAGGCTATGGCTACACCTTC
CASSYPEGYGYTF
>TRBD1|TRBV19|.|14|TRBJ1-1
TGTGCCAGTAGCCATAGAAGGGGGCTCACTGAAGCTTTCTTT
CASSHRRGLTEAFF
>TRBD1|TRBV2|.|14|TRBJ2-3
TGTGCCAGCAGCAGACAGGGGGCAACAGATACGCAGTATTTT
CASSRQGATDTQYF
>TRBD2|TRBV5-6|.|15|TRBJ2-1
TGTGCCAGCAGCGCCGGGACTAGCGGTTACAATGAGCAGTTCTTC
CASSAGTSGYNEQFF
>TRBD1|TRBV27|.|15|TRBJ1-2
TGTGCCAGCAGTCCACGACAGGGTTTTAACTATGGCTACACCTTC
CASSPRQGFNYGYTF
>TRBD1|TRBV5-4|.|12|TRBJ2-5
TGTGCCAGCAGCAGGACAGGGGAGACCCAGTACTTC
CASSRTGETQYF
>.|TRBV4-1|.|14|TRBJ1-1
TGCGCCAGCAGCCAAGTTTGGGGTGACACTGAAGCTTTCTTT
CASSQVWGDTEAFF
>.|TRBV7-3|once|16|TRBJ1-6
TGTGCCAGCAGCTCCCAGGGAACAGGCTGGGATTCACCCCTCCACTTT
CASSSQGTGWDSPLHF
>.|TRBV6-6|once|13|TRBJ1-1
TGTGCCAGCAGGAGGGAGGGGCACACTGAAGCTTTCTTT
CASRREGHTEAFF
>.|TRBV19|.|18|TRBJ1-2
TGTGCCAGTAGTATAGATCTGGAAGGGTCTAGAGCTAACTATGGCTACACCTTC
CASSIDLEGSRANYGYTF
>TRBD2|TRBV14|.|16|TRBJ2-5
TGTGCCAGCAGCCAAGAATTGCCAGGGACTAGGGAGACCCAGTACTTC
CASSQELPGTRETQYF
>.|TRBV2|once|13|TRBJ1-1
TGTGCCAGCAGTGACCCCTTGAACACTGAAGCTTTCTTT
CASSDPLNTEAFF